Listed below are T cell receptor beta chains from one sample, sequenced in a study of T cells expressing NK-cell markers. For each CDR3 protein, TCRdb gives one entry from its re-call of the 5' RACE reads, without DNA. The sample's table shows some 600,000 distinct CDR3 sequences. The sequenced sample consisted of blood T cells: a sorted CD56 or NKG2C T cell subset, CD4+ or CD8+ T cells, or bulk PBMC T cells (not recorded which). All receptors derive from a man aged 18-30 years in good health. Both conserved end residues are part of each CDR3. The order of the fields is CDR3 length, V gene, J gene, CDR3 protein.

14	TRBV7-2	TRBJ2-4	CASSFLAGKNIQYF
16	TRBV7-2	TRBJ2-7	CASSLRRAMILYEQYF
14	TRBV20-1	TRBJ2-7	CSARGFAPDYEQYF
13	TRBV29-1	TRBJ2-1	CSVAKGAPNEQFF
15	TRBV5-4	TRBJ1-1	CASSSIEVGGTEAFF
14	TRBV12-3/TRBV12-4	TRBJ2-1	CATRGRVSYNEQFF
14	TRBV20-1	TRBJ2-2	CSARDLGVTGELFF
14	TRBV7-2	TRBJ2-1	CASSLVVPWGEQFF
13	TRBV29-1	TRBJ1-2	CSVVIDQRDGYTF
15	TRBV20-1	TRBJ2-1	CSARKARRGFGEQFF
16	TRBV10-3	TRBJ1-1	CAISESFGRGQTEAFF
16	TRBV20-1	TRBJ2-1	CSARGGSGMDYNEQFF